The sample holds many counts of the clone carrying this T cell receptor beta chain. What it binds is unknown. Arm-PCR of CDR3 regions with iRepertoire HTBI primers generated TCR beta libraries. One entry per CDR3 protein, called by TCRdb with MiXCR from the multiplex PCR reads. The sample holds about 430,000 distinct CDR3 sequences, roughly 21% seen once. CDR1 is SNHLY, CDR2 FYNNEI, per germline. The V gene lost 4 bases and the J gene lost 3 bases, with 6 bases spanning the gap. This CDR3 region has 12 residues. The data were obtained in a study of regulatory T cells in long-lasting Graves disease. Study-wide points: Whereas new patients shared 966 public clonotypes, persistent patients shared more, at 2,500 to 3,500. Persistent disease favored TRBV28, TRBJ1-2 and TRBJ2-5.

Time point: persistent/refractory GD, antithyroid drugs over 5 years with positive TRAb. PBMC RNA was the source of the TCR library. A peripheral blood sample, roughly 9.8 milliliters in volume, was drawn into EDTA tubes. The origin of this receptor is a female donor with Graves disease. The chain uses TRBV2 and TRBJ1-2; D remains ambiguous. The sequenced sample was peripheral blood mononuclear cells (PBMCs), obtained when the disease was refractory, from a patient treated with antithyroid drugs. The CDR3 bases are TGTGCCAGCAGTGGTCAGCACTATGGCTACACCTTC. This gives the protein CASSGQHYGYTF.